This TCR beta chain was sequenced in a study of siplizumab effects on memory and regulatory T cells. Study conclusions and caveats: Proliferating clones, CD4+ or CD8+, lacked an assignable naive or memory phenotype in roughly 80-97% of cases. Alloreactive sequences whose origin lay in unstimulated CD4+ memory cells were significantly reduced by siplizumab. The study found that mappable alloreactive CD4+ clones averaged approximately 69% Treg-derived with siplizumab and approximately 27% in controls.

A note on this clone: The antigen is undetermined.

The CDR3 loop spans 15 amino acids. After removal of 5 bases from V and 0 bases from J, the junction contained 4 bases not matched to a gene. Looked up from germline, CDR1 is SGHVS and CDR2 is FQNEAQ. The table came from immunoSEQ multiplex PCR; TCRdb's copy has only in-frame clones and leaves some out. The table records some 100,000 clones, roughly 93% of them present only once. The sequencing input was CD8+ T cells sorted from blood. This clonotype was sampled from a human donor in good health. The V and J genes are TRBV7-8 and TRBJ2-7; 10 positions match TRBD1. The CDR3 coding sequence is TGTGCCAGCAGCCTGGACAGGGGGAGCTCCTACGAGCAGTACTTC. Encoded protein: CASSLDRGSSYEQYF.